Below, one T cell receptor beta chain is given with its context. Its specificity is unknown. PCR employed 60 Vbeta and 13 Jbeta primers. Repertoires were generated with immunoSEQ multiplex PCR, while TCRdb's copy carries only in-frame clones and drops some. The table records 100,000 to 150,000 clones, over 60% of them present only once. This sample was included in a study of cytomegalovirus exposure and HLA in healthy donors. Study-wide context: HLA-typed donors were the source of approximately 88 million unique TCRs, which an early data release held.

Findings and caveats of the study: Association of 15,000 to 20,000 TCR beta sequences with HLA alleles was found at 0.05 false discovery rate in a later analysis. It was reported in a later analysis that an Asian-associated ancestry cluster showed fewer N-insertions than the 666-donor mean.

Trimming stripped 0 bases from V and 4 bases from J, with 14 bases between. Germline CDR1 reads SGDLS; CDR2 reads YYNGEE. There are 16 residues in the CDR3. The rearrangement uses TRBV9 and TRBJ2-1, with D perhaps matching TRBD2 (7 bases). The sample taken for sequencing was PBMCs. This sequence was found in a male donor in good health and CMV-seropositive. Here the CDR3 reads CASSVDPRGGYNEQFF. The CDR3 bases are TGTGCCAGCAGCGTAGACCCAAGGGGGGGATACAATGAGCAGTTCTTC.